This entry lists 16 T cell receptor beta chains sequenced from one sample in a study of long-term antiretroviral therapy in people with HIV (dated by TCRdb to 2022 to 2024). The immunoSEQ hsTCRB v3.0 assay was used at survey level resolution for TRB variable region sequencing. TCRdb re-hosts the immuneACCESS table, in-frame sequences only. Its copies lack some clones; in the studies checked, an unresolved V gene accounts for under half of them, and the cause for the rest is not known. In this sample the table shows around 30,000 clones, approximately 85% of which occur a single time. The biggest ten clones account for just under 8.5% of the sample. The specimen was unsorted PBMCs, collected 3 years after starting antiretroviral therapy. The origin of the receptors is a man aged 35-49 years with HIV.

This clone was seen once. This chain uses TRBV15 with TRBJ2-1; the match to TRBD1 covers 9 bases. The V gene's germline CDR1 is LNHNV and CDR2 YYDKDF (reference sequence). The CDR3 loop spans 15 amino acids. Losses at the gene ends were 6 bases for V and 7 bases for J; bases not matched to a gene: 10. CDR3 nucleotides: TGTGCCACCAGTACGGGACAGGGAAGGCGAAATGAGCAGTTCTTC. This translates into CATSTGQGRRNEQFF.

The CDR3: CASSQAGVQSSYEQYF. In DNA, the CDR3 is TGCGCCAGCAGCCAAGCGGGGGTACAGAGCTCCTACGAGCAGTACTTC. The rearrangement joins TRBV4-1 to TRBJ2-7; maybe TRBD2 (6 bases). Germline-derived CDR1 and CDR2 are MGHRA and YSYEKL. Trimming pared 1 base from V and 0 bases from J, leaving 13 bases between. CDR3 size: 16 residues.

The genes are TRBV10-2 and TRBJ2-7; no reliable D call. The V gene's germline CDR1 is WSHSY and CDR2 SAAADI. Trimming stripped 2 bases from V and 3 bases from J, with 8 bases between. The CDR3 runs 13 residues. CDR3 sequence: CASSELGLYEQYF. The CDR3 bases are TGCGCCAGCAGTGAGCTGGGCCTCTACGAGCAGTACTTC.

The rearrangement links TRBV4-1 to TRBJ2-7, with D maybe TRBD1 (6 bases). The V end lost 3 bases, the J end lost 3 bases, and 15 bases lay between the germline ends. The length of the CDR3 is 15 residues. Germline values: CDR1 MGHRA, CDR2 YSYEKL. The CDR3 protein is CASSHLLQGYYEQYF. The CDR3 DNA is TGCGCCAGCAGCCACTTGCTACAGGGATACTACGAGCAGTACTTC.

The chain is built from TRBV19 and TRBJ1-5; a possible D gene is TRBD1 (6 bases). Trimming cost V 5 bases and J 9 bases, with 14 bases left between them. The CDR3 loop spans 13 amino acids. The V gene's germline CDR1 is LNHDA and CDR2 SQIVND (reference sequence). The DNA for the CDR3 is TGTGCCAGTAGTGGTCAGGGGAGAGGGCCCCAGCATTTT. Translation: CASSGQGRGPQHF.

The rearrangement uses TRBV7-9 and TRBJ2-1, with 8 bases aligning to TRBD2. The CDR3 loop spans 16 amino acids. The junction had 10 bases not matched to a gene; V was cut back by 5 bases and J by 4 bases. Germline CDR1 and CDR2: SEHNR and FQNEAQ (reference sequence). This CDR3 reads CASSPSGSGEYNEQFF. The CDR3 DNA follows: TGTGCCAGCAGCCCCAGCGGTAGCGGGGAATACAATGAGCAGTTCTTC. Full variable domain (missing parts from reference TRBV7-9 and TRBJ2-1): DTGVSQNPRHKITKRGQNVTFRCDPISEHNRLYWYRQTLGQGPEFLTYFQNEAQLEKSRLLSDRFSAERPKGSFSTLEIQRTEQGDSAMYLCASSPSGSGEYNEQFFGPGTRLTVL.

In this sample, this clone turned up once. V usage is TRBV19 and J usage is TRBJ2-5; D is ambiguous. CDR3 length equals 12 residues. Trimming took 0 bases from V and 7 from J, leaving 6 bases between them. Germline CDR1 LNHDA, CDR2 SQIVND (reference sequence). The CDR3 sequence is CASSIDGGTQYF. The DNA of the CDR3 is TGTGCCAGTAGTATAGATGGCGGGACCCAGTACTTC.

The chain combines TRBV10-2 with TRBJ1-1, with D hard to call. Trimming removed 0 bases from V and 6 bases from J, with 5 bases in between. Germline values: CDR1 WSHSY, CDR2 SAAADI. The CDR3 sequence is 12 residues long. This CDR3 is CASSESPAEAFF. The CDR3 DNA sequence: TGCGCCAGCAGTGAGTCACCGGCTGAAGCTTTCTTT.

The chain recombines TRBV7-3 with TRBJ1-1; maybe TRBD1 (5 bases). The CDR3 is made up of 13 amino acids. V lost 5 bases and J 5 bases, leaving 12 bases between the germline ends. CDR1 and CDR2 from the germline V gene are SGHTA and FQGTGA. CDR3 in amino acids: CASSQTAETEAFF. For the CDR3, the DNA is TGTGCCAGCAGCCAGACAGCGGAGACTGAAGCTTTCTTT.

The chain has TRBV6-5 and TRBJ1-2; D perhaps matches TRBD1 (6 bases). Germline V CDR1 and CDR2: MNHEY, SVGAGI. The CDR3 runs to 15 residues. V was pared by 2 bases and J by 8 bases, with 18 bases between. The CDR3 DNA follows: TGTGCCAGCAGTTACGTGCCAGGGGAGTTGGAGGGCTACACCTTC. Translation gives CASSYVPGELEGYTF.

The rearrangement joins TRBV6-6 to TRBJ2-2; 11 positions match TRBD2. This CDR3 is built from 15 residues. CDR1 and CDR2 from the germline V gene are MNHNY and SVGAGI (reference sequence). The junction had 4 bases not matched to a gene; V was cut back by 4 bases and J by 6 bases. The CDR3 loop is CASSFISGGAGELFF. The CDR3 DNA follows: TGTGCCAGCAGTTTCATTAGCGGGGGGGCCGGGGAGCTGTTTTTT.

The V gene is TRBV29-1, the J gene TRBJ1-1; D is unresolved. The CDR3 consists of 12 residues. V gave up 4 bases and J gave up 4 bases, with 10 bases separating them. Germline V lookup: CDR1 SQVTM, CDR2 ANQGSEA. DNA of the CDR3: TGCAGCGTTGGTGGCAGGCTCACTGAAGCTTTCTTT. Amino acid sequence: CSVGGRLTEAFF.

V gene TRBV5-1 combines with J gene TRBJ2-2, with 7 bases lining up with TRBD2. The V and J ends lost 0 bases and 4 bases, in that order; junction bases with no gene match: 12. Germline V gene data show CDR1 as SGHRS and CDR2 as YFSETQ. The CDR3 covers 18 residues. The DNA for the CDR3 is TGCGCCAGCAGCTTGGGTGCTCGGACTAGTAGTGCCACCGGGGAGCTGTTTTTT. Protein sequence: CASSLGARTSSATGELFF. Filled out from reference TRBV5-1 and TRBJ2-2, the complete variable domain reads KAGVTQTPRYLIKTRGQQVTLSCSPISGHRSVSWYQQTPGQGLQFLFEYFSETQRNKGNFPGRFSGRQFSNSRSEMNVSTLELGDSALYLCASSLGARTSSATGELFFGEGSRLTVL.

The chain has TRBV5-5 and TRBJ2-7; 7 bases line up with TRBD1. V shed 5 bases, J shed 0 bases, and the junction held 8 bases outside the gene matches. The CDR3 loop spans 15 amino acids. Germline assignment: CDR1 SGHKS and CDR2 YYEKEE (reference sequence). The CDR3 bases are TGTGCCAGCAGGGAGCAGGGGGTGAGCTCCTACGAGCAGTACTTC. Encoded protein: CASREQGVSSYEQYF.

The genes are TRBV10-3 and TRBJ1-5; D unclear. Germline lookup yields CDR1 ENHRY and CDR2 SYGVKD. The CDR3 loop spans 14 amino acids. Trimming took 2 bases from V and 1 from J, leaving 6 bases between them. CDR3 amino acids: CAISEGSSNQPQHF. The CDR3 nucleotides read TGTGCCATCAGTGAGGGTTCGAGCAATCAGCCCCAGCATTTT.

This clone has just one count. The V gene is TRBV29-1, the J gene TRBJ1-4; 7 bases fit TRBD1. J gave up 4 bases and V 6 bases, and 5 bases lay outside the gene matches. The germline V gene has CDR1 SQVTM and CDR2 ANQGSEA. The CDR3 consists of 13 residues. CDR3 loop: CSVWDSRNEKLFF. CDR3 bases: TGCAGCGTCTGGGACAGCCGTAATGAAAAACTGTTTTTT.